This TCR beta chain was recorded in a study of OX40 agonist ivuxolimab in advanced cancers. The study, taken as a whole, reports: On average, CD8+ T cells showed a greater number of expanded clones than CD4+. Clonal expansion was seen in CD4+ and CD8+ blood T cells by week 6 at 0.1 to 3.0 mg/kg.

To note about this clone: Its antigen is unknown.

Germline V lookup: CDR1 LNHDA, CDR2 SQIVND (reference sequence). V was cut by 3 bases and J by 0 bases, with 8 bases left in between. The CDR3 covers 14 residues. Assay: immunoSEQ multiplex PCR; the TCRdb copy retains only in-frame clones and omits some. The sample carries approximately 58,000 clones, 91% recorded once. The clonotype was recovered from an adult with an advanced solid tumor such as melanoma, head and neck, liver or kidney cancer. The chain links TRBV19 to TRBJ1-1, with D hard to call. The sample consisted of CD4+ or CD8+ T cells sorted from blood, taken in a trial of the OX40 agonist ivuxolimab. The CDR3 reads CASSIGDLNTEAFF. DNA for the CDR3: TGTGCCAGTAGTATTGGGGATTTGAACACTGAAGCTTTCTTT.